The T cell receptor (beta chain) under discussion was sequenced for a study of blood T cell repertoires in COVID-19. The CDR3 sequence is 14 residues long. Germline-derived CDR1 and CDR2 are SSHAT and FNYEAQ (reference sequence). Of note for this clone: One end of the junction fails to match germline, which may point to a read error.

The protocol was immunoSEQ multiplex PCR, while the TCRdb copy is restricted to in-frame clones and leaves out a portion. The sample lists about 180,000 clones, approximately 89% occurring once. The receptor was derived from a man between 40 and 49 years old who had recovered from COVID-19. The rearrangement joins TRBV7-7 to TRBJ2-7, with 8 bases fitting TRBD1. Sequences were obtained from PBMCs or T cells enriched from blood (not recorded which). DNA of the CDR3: TGTGCTAGCAGTCCCGGGACAGGCCGCTACGAGCAGTACTTC. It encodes CASSPGTGRYEQYF.